A single count supports the clone carrying this TCR beta chain. V was pared by 2 bases and J by 4 bases, with 16 bases between. CDR1 is SEHNR, CDR2 FQNEAQ, per germline (reference sequence). The CDR3 totals 16 residues. Produced via immunoSEQ multiplex PCR; TCRdb's table is partial and in-frame only. The sample includes more than 55,000 clones, about nine tenths seen only once; the top ten take 2.2%. This sample is drawn from a study of T cell changes during pregnancy in multiple sclerosis. Sequencing used peripheral blood, obtained in the third trimester of pregnancy. This receptor was taken from a female donor in good health, enrolled as a control in a pregnancy study. The chain employs TRBV7-9 and TRBJ2-3; D call uncertain. The CDR3 reads CASSLLVRVRADTQYF. Written as DNA, the CDR3 is TGTGCCAGCAGCTTACTAGTCCGGGTGAGAGCAGATACGCAGTATTTT.